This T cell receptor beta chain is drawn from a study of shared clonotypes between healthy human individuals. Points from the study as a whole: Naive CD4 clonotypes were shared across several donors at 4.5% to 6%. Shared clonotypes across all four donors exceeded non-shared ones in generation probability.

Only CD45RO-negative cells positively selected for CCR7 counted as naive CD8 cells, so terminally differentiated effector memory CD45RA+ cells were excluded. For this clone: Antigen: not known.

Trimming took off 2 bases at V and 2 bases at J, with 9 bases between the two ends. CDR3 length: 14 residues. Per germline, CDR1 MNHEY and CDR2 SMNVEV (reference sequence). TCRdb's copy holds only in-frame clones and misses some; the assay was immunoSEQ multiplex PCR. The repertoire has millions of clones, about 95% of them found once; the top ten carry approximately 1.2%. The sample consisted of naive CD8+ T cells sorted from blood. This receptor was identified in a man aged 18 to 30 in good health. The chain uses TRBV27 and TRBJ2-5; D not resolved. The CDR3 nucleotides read TGTGCCAGCAGTTTAGGTCTATCACAAGAGACCCAGTACTTC. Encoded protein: CASSLGLSQETQYF.